This T cell receptor beta chain originates from a study of cytomegalovirus exposure and HLA in healthy donors. Study-level points and caveats: A later analysis linked a missense variant in DCLRE1C to the trimming of TCR beta V and J genes. At a 0.05 false discovery rate, a later analysis found some 18,000 TCR beta sequences to be associated with HLA alleles.

Regarding this clone: Antigen: not known.

J was trimmed by 5 bases and V by 3 bases; bases with no gene match: 15. CDR1 and CDR2 from the germline V gene are WSHSY and SAAADI. The CDR3 runs 17 residues. PCR was performed using 60 Vbeta and 13 Jbeta primers. In the original analysis: In a later analysis, some 80 million unique TCR beta chains included roughly 11 million shared by two or more donors. The protocol was immunoSEQ multiplex PCR, while the TCRdb copy is restricted to in-frame clones and leaves out a portion. V and J calls and clone size are given by that table; D and trimming were obtained from the DNA. The sample carries 63,000 or so clones, under 85% recorded once.

This clonotype was sampled from a man aged 50 to 59 in good health and CMV-seronegative. The chain carries TRBV10-2 and TRBJ2-7, with 8 bases aligning to TRBD1. The specimen was PBMCs. The CDR3 DNA sequence: TGCGCCAGCAGTGAAGAAGGTTTAAGCAGGGGGCCTCACGAGCAGTACTTC. Its translation is CASSEEGLSRGPHEQYF.